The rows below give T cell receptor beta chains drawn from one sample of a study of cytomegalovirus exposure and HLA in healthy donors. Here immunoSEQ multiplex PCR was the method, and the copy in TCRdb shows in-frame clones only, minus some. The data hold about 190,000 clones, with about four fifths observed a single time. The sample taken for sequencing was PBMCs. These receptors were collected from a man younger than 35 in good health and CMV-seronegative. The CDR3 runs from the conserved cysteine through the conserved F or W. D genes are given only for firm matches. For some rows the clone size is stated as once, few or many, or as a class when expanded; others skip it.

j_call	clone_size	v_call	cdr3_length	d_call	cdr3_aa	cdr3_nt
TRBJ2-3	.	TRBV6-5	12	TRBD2	CASRAGADTQYF	TGTGCCAGCAGAGCGGGGGCAGATACGCAGTATTTT
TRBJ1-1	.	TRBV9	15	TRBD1	CASSVTGGMNTEAFF	TGTGCCAGCAGCGTTACAGGGGGGATGAACACTGAAGCTTTCTTT
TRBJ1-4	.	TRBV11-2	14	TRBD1	CASRPWTGNEKLFF	TGTGCCAGCAGACCCTGGACAGGGAATGAAAAACTGTTTTTT
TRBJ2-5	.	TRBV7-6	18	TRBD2	CASSTRGLAGRYRETQYF	TGTGCCAGCAGCACAAGGGGGCTAGCGGGAAGGTATCGGGAGACCCAGTACTTC
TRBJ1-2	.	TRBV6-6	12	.	CASSYLQDGYTF	TGTGCCAGCAGTTACTTACAGGATGGCTACACCTTC
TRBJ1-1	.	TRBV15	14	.	CATSRERVNTEAFF	TGTGCCACCAGCAGAGAAAGAGTGAACACTGAAGCTTTCTTT
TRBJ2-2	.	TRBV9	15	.	CASSVYDRRTGELFF	TGTGCCAGCAGCGTATATGACAGGCGAACCGGGGAGCTGTTTTTT
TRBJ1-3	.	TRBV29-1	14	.	CSVVVVGPGNTIYF	TGCAGCGTTGTGGTGGTTGGGCCTGGAAACACCATATATTTT
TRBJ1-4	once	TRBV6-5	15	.	CASSYSTGLVEKLFF	TGTGCCAGCAGTTACTCGACAGGCTTGGTTGAAAAACTGTTTTTT
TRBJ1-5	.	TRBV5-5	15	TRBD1	CASSLGQGVHQPQHF	TGTGCCAGCAGCTTGGGACAGGGGGTCCATCAGCCCCAGCATTTT
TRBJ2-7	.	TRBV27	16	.	CASSFSHGEGAYEQYF	TGTGCCAGCAGTTTCTCTCATGGAGAAGGGGCCTACGAGCAGTACTTC
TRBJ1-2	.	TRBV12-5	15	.	CASGSTPTENYGYTF	TGTGCTAGTGGCTCGACCCCGACAGAGAACTATGGCTACACCTTC
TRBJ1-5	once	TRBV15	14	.	CATSRPRVDQPQHF	TGTGCCACCAGCAGACCCCGAGTGGATCAGCCCCAGCATTTT
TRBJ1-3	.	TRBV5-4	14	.	CASSSTGTGNTIYF	TGTGCCAGCAGCTCTACAGGTACTGGAAACACCATATATTTT
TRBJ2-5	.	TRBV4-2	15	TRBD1	CASSYRDRGFETQYF	TGTGCCAGCAGTTACCGGGACAGGGGGTTCGAGACCCAGTACTTC
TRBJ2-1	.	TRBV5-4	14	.	CASSLGTLNNEQFF	TGTGCCAGCAGCCTTGGGACTCTCAACAATGAGCAGTTCTTC
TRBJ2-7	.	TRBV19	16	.	CASSSLKRVDTYEQYF	TGTGCCAGTAGCTCTCTAAAGCGGGTGGATACCTACGAGCAGTACTTC
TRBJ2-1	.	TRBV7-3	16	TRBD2	CASSLGGLAGRGEQFF	TGTGCCAGCAGCTTAGGGGGACTAGCGGGACGGGGTGAGCAGTTCTTC
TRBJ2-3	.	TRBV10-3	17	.	CAISDSLGGRGTDTQYF	TGTGCCATCAGTGACTCTTTGGGGGGGCGAGGCACAGATACGCAGTATTTT
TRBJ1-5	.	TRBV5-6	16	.	CASSLGLSGINQPQHF	TGTGCCAGCAGCTTGGGTTTATCCGGTATCAATCAGCCCCAGCATTTT
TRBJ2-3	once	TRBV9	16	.	CASSPHPGRGVDTQYF	TGTGCCAGCAGTCCTCACCCGGGACGCGGGGTAGATACGCAGTATTTT
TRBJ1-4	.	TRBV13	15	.	CASSSGGSPNEKLFF	TGTGCCAGCAGCTCCGGGGGATCCCCTAATGAAAAACTGTTTTTT
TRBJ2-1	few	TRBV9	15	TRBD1	CASSPPGQGHNEQFF	TGTGCCAGCAGCCCGCCGGGACAGGGGCACAATGAGCAGTTCTTC
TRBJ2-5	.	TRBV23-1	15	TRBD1	CASSPPWDSQETQYF	TGCGCCAGCAGTCCCCCCTGGGACAGCCAAGAGACCCAGTACTTC
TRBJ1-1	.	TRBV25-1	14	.	CASRKTAMNTEAFF	TGTGCCAGCCGAAAGACAGCTATGAACACTGAAGCTTTCTTT
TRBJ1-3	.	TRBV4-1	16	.	CASSQDPGVSGNTIYF	TGCGCCAGCAGCCAAGATCCGGGGGTATCTGGAAACACCATATATTTT
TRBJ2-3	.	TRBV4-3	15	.	CASSQDGTSTDTQYF	TGCGCCAGCAGCCAAGATGGGACTAGCACAGATACGCAGTATTTT
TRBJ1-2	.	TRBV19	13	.	CASSTTVNYGYTF	TGTGCCAGTAGTACGACAGTTAACTATGGCTACACCTTC
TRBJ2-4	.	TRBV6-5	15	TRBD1	CASSSGQGDKNIQYF	TGTGCCAGCAGTTCGGGACAGGGTGACAAAAACATTCAGTACTTC
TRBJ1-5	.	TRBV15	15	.	CATSSGAGSNQPQHF	TGTGCCACCAGCTCAGGGGCAGGGAGCAATCAGCCCCAGCATTTT
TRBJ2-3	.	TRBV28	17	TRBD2	CASCRLAGTMGTDTQYF	TGTGCCAGCTGCCGACTAGCGGGGACGATGGGCACAGATACGCAGTATTTT
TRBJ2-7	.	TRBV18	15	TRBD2	CASSPVGRASYEQYF	TGTGCCAGCTCACCAGTAGGGAGGGCCTCCTACGAGCAGTACTTC
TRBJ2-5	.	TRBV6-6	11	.	CAIQGRETQYF	TGTGCCATACAGGGGAGGGAGACCCAGTACTTC
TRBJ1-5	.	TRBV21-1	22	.	CASSKGMGFGGQGALTTPPQHF	TGTGCCAGCAGCAAAGGTATGGGATTTGGGGGACAGGGGGCGCTCACGACCCCGCCCCAGCATTTT
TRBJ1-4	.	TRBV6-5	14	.	CASSYEVNNEKLFF	TGTGCCAGCAGTTACGAGGTGAATAATGAAAAACTGTTTTTT
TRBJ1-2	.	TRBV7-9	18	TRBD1	CASSLVGAGTGGFFDYTF	TGTGCCAGCAGCCTAGTCGGCGCCGGGACAGGGGGCTTCTTCGACTACACCTTC
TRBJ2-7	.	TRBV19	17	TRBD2	CASSLRILAGGTYEQYF	TGTGCCAGTAGTCTACGCATCCTGGCGGGAGGAACCTACGAGCAGTACTTC
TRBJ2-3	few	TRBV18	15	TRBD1	CASSPVGQGRDTQYF	TGTGCCAGCTCACCTGTTGGACAGGGGAGAGATACGCAGTATTTT
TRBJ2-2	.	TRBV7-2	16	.	CASSLARLTNTGELFF	TGTGCCAGCAGCTTAGCGCGGCTGACGAACACCGGGGAGCTGTTTTTT
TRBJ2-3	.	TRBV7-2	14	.	CASSFPGEADTQYF	TGTGCCAGCAGCTTTCCGGGGGAGGCAGATACGCAGTATTTT
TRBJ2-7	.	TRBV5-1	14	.	CASSLEQGGYEQYF	TGCGCCAGCAGCTTGGAGCAGGGCGGCTACGAGCAGTACTTC
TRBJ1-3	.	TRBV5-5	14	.	CASSLRTAGNTIYF	TGTGCCAGCAGCCTACGGACAGCCGGAAACACCATATATTTT
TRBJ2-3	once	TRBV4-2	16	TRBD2	CASSQEWAGGRDTQYF	TGTGCCAGCAGCCAAGAATGGGCGGGAGGGAGGGATACGCAGTATTTT
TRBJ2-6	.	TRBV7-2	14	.	CASSPLGGANVLTF	TGTGCCAGCAGCCCCCTCGGGGGGGCCAACGTCCTGACTTTC
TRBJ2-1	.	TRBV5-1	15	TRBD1	CASSQGQGSYNEQFF	TGCGCCAGCAGCCAGGGACAGGGGTCCTACAATGAGCAGTTCTTC
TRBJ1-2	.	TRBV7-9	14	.	CASSSGALGYGYTF	TGTGCCAGCAGCTCTGGAGCGCTGGGCTATGGCTACACCTTC
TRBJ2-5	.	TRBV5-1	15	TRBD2	CASSRNRGGGETQYF	TGCGCCAGCAGCCGGAACCGGGGGGGTGGGGAGACCCAGTACTTC
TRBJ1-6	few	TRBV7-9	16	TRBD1	CSSSTIRTGGNSPLHF	TGTTCCAGCAGCACCATAAGGACAGGGGGCAATTCACCCCTCCACTTT
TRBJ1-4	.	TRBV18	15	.	CASSPAGRFSEKLFF	TGTGCCAGCTCACCCGCCGGCAGGTTTAGTGAAAAACTGTTTTTT
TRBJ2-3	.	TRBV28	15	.	CASSDRGASTDTQYF	TGTGCCAGCAGTGATCGGGGGGCTAGCACAGATACGCAGTATTTT
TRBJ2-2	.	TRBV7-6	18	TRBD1	CASSLRTGGPMNTGELFF	TGTGCCAGCAGCTTAAGGACAGGGGGCCCGATGAACACCGGGGAGCTGTTTTTT
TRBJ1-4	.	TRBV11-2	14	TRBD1	CASRLQGAGEKLFF	TGTGCCAGCAGACTACAGGGGGCGGGTGAAAAACTGTTTTTT
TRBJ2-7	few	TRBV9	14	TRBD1	CASSDGTGDHEQYF	TGTGCCAGCAGCGACGGGACAGGGGACCACGAGCAGTACTTC
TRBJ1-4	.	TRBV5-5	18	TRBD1	CASSPPGTGGITNEKLFF	TGTGCCAGCAGCCCACCCGGGACAGGGGGAATAACTAATGAAAAACTGTTTTTT
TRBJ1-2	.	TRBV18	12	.	CASSPAGSGYTF	TGTGCCAGCTCACCAGCAGGGTCTGGCTACACCTTC
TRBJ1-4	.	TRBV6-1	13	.	CASRWAGNEKLFF	TGTGCCAGCAGATGGGCAGGAAATGAAAAACTGTTTTTT
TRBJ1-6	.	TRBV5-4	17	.	CASSLGGQGSYNSPLHF	TGTGCCAGCAGCTTGGGAGGGCAGGGGTCCTATAATTCACCCCTCCACTTT
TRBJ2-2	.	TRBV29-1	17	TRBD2	CSVVARLAGSNTGELFF	TGCAGCGTTGTAGCCCGACTAGCGGGGTCGAACACCGGGGAGCTGTTTTTT
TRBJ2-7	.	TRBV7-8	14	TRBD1	CASSLKGQGYEQYF	TGTGCCAGCAGCTTAAAAGGACAGGGGTACGAGCAGTACTTC
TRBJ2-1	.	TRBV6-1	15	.	CASSAGISFYNEQFF	TGTGCCAGCAGTGCCGGGATTTCATTCTACAATGAGCAGTTCTTC